Below are 32 T cell receptor beta chains sequenced from a single sample in a study of human T cells and chemical hapten exposure. TCRdb re-derived calls from the RACE reads in MiXCR, one entry per CDR3 protein. The table lists under 150,000 distinct CDR3 sequences, about an eighth of them singletons. Time point specified: patch test 1, 2 weeks after DPC sensitization. Treatment of the sample: therapeutic diphenylcyclopropenone sensitization with weekly scalp DPC. The specimen comprised whole blood, sampled in connection with sensitization to the hapten diphenylcyclopropenone (DPC). Source of these receptors: a woman aged 50 to 65 with alopecia areata. Some clones in this sample may be carry-over from other donors' samples.

This clonotype was observed many times. The chain combines TRBV10-3 with TRBJ2-3; 7 nucleotides line up with TRBD2. Germline lookup yields CDR1 ENHRY and CDR2 SYGVKD. The CDR3 covers 17 residues. J lost 0 bases, V lost 1 base, and 7 bases had no gene match. Here the CDR3 reads CAISEFAGVSSTDTQYF. Here the CDR3 DNA reads TGTGCCATCAGTGAGTTTGCGGGGGTATCTAGCACAGATACGCAGTATTTT.

This clonotype was seen at least ten times. V gene TRBV7-2 combines with J gene TRBJ2-4, with 8 bases aligning to TRBD2. CDR1 SGHTA and CDR2 FQGNSA come from the germline V gene. This CDR3 has 15 residues. Trimming at V came to 5 bases and at J to 8 bases, leaving 11 bases not matched to a gene. CDR3 region: CASSPGRGGWDIQYF. In nucleotides, the CDR3 is TGTGCCAGCAGCCCAGGTCGGGGGGGCTGGGACATTCAGTACTTC.

This clonotype was picked up many times. The CDR3 protein is CASTWAWGYEQYF. For the CDR3, the DNA is TGTGCCAGCACTTGGGCCTGGGGTTACGAGCAGTACTTC. The V gene is TRBV6-2 or TRBV6-3, the J gene TRBJ2-7; D uncertain. The CDR3 length is 13 residues. Trimming took 7 bases from V and 4 from J, leaving 14 bases between them. Germline V gene lookup returns CDR1 MNHEY and CDR2 SVGEGT.

This clonotype was seen many times. The J gene is TRBJ1-5, the V gene TRBV5-6; D remains ambiguous. The CDR3 extends over 17 amino acids. Germline V gene sequence: CDR1 SGHDT, CDR2 YYEEEE. The V end was cut by 0 bases, the J end by 4 bases, with 17 bases between. The CDR3 region is CASSLDELAAGNQPQHF. In DNA, the CDR3 is TGTGCCAGCAGCTTGGATGAATTGGCGGCGGGGAATCAGCCCCAGCATTTT.

This clonotype was seen repeatedly, ten times or more. The chain has TRBV7-2 and TRBJ1-2; 12 bases align to TRBD1. The CDR3 contains 16 residues. Germline loops: CDR1 SGHTA, CDR2 FQGNSA. The V segment lost 5 bases and the J segment 4 bases; nucleotides outside the gene matches: 8. In DNA, the CDR3 is TGTGCCAGCAGCCCGTTCCCGGGACAGGGGGCCTATGGCTACACCTTC. This gives the protein CASSPFPGQGAYGYTF.

This clonotype was picked up many times. The chain joins TRBV7-6 to TRBJ1-3; unclear D gene. V lost 1 base, J lost 4 bases, and 14 bases lay in between. CDR3 size: 16 residues. CDR1 and CDR2 from the germline V gene are SGHVS and FNYEAQ. The CDR3 protein is CASSLETVSVGNTIYF. The CDR3 DNA follows: TGTGCCAGCAGCTTAGAAACGGTGTCGGTCGGAAACACCATATATTTT.

There are many counts of this clonotype. The V call is TRBV25-1, the J call TRBJ2-5, with D unresolved. This CDR3 region has 12 residues. V lost 8 bases, J lost 2 bases, and 9 bases lay in between. Per germline, CDR1 MGHDK and CDR2 SYGVNS. Here the CDR3 reads CASSPSQETQYF. The CDR3 DNA is TGTGCCAGCTCCCCGTCACAAGAGACCCAGTACTTC.

This clonotype was seen more than once but under ten times. The chain has TRBV12-3 or TRBV12-4 and TRBJ1-1, with D hard to call. The CDR3 covers 13 residues. V lost 3 bases, J lost 0 bases, and 5 bases lay in between. CDR3 in DNA: TGTGCCAGCAGTTTTGGTCTGAACACTGAAGCTTTCTTT. Amino acids: CASSFGLNTEAFF.

This clonotype was picked up many times. The chain is built from TRBV29-1 and TRBJ2-7; the D gene is possibly TRBD1 (5 bases). CDR1 SQVTM and CDR2 ANQGSEA come from the germline V gene. The CDR3 is 12 amino acids. V gave up 5 bases and J gave up 3 bases, with 11 bases separating them. CDR3: CSVPRTGYEQYF. CDR3 in DNA: TGCAGCGTTCCCCGCACAGGCTACGAGCAGTACTTC.

The CDR3 DNA sequence: TGCAGTGCCCTGACAGGGGCGGCCACTGAAGCTTTCTTT. Protein sequence: CSALTGAATEAFF. The chain recombines TRBV20-1 with TRBJ1-1, with 8 positions matching TRBD1. V lost 6 bases, J lost 4 bases, and 7 bases stayed unmatched. The CDR3 runs 13 residues. Germline CDR1 and CDR2: DFQATT and SNEGSKA (reference sequence).

The CDR3 region is CSVEDKNYGYTF. Written as DNA, the CDR3 is TGCAGCGTTGAAGATAAAAACTATGGCTACACCTTC. The chain carries TRBV29-1 and TRBJ1-2; D unclear. This CDR3 has 12 residues. Trimming removed 0 bases at V and 2 bases at J, with 4 bases between. Germline CDR1 is SQVTM and CDR2 is ANQGSEA.

V is TRBV5-5 and J is TRBJ2-2; no firm D call. V was clipped by 2 bases and J by 1 base, with 12 bases between them. Germline V gene lookup returns CDR1 SGHKS and CDR2 YYEKEE (reference sequence). The CDR3 consists of 16 residues. The CDR3 sequence: CASSLQSLMNTGELFF. In DNA, the CDR3 is TGTGCCAGCAGCTTACAATCTCTAATGAACACCGGGGAGCTGTTTTTT.

The chain combines TRBV7-9 with TRBJ2-3, with D uncertain. The length of the CDR3 is 15 residues. CDR1 and CDR2 (germline): SEHNR, FQNEAQ (reference sequence). Trimming cost V 4 bases and J 2 bases, with 13 bases left between them. CDR3 in DNA: TGTGCCAGCAGCTCAGCCCTAAGTAACACAGATACGCAGTATTTT. This translates into CASSSALSNTDTQYF.

The sample holds many counts of this clonotype. The rearrangement joins TRBV7-9 to TRBJ2-1; TRBD1 aligns across 10 bases. Germline V gives CDR1 SEHNR, CDR2 FQNEAQ (reference sequence). This CDR3 comprises 14 residues. Trimming took 10 bases from V and 6 from J; bases not matched to a gene: 9. CDR3 region: CANSRDRGSNEQFF. CDR3 DNA: TGTGCCAACTCCCGGGACAGGGGATCCAATGAGCAGTTCTTC.

The table lists this clonotype with many counts. The gene calls are TRBV18 and TRBJ1-4, with a possible D match to TRBD1 (5 bases). Germline-derived CDR1 and CDR2 are KGHSH and LQKENI. The CDR3 runs 14 residues. Between the trimmed V and J ends, which lost 1 base and 2 bases, there was a span of 5 bases. The chain's CDR3 is CASSPQGTNEKLFF. The CDR3 DNA is TGTGCCAGCTCACCACAGGGGACTAATGAAAAACTGTTTTTT.

The chain is built from TRBV11-2 and TRBJ2-2; D ambiguous. The germline V gene encodes CDR1 SGHAT and CDR2 FQNNGV. Between the trimmed V and J ends, which lost 2 bases and 6 bases, there was a span of 7 bases. The CDR3 spans 13 residues. The CDR3 here is CASSLRVSGELFF. The CDR3 DNA reads as TGTGCCAGCAGCTTAAGGGTATCCGGGGAGCTGTTTTTT.

The V call is TRBV12-3 or TRBV12-4, the J call TRBJ2-3; 8 bases are a match to TRBD1. CDR3 length: 15 residues. V was pared by 6 bases and J by 4 bases, with 9 bases of the junction left unmatched. CDR3 loop: CASSLGAQGADTQYF. DNA of the CDR3: TGTGCCAGCAGCCTAGGGGCACAGGGGGCAGATACGCAGTATTTT.

At least ten counts were recorded for this clonotype. The DNA for the CDR3 is TGCGCCAGCAGCCAAGATTTCGGGAACACCGGGGAGCTGTTTTTT. Protein sequence: CASSQDFGNTGELFF. The rearrangement uses TRBV4-3 and TRBJ2-2; no definite D call. Trimming took 0 bases from V and 1 from J, leaving 6 bases between them. CDR3 length equals 15 residues. Germline CDR1 LGHNA, CDR2 YSLEER.

V is TRBV4-1 and J is TRBJ2-7; D perhaps matches TRBD2 (6 bases). V was cut by 3 bases and J by 5 bases, with 11 bases left in between. The CDR3 is made up of 13 amino acids. Germline V gives CDR1 MGHRA, CDR2 YSYEKL. CDR3 nucleotides: TGCGCCAGCAGCCATCCCTCGGGGGACGAGCAGTACTTC. This translates into CASSHPSGDEQYF.

This clonotype was recorded at least ten times. This chain connects TRBV29-1 to TRBJ1-2, with TRBD1 matching 8 bases. Germline V gene lookup returns CDR1 SQVTM and CDR2 ANQGSEA. The CDR3 totals 14 residues. The trim removed 4 bases at V and 2 bases at J, leaving 6 bases unmatched. CDR3 nucleotides: TGCAGCGTTGGAAAGAGACAGGGGAACTATGGCTACACCTTC. This codes for CSVGKRQGNYGYTF. The complete variable domain, with remaining parts taken from reference TRBV29-1 and TRBJ1-2, reads SAVISQKPSRDICQRGTSLTIQCQVDSQVTMMFWYRQQPGQSLTLIATANQGSEATYESGFVIDKFPISRPNLTFSTLTVSNMSPEDSSIYLCSVGKRQGNYGYTFGSGTRLTVV.

This clonotype was seen a few times. J is TRBJ2-7 and V is TRBV11-3, with a possible D match to TRBD1 (7 bases). CDR1 SGHNT and CDR2 YENEEA come from the germline V gene. V dropped 5 bases and J dropped 0 bases, with 11 bases sitting between them. This CDR3 is 14 amino acids long. CDR3 protein: CASSPGGFSYEQYF. The CDR3 DNA sequence: TGTGCCAGCAGCCCAGGGGGGTTCTCCTACGAGCAGTACTTC.

This clonotype was observed at least ten times. This chain connects TRBV20-1 to TRBJ2-3; TRBD2 aligns across 7 bases. CDR1 and CDR2 (germline): DFQATT, SNEGSKA (reference sequence). With 5 bases clipped from V and 8 bases from J, the junction kept 19 bases outside the gene matches. The CDR3 is made up of 16 amino acids. The CDR3 spells CSAPQPRREMGPTQYF. DNA of the CDR3: TGCAGTGCTCCCCAACCGCGGCGGGAGATGGGTCCTACGCAGTATTTT.

This clonotype was seen more than once but under ten times. V and J are TRBV4-2 and TRBJ2-6; D is ambiguous. Per the germline V gene, CDR1 is LGHNA and CDR2 is YNFKEQ. This CDR3 is 18 amino acids long. V was trimmed by 0 bases and J by 0 bases, leaving 12 bases between them. CDR3 in amino acids: CASSQDGIRHSGANVLTF. The CDR3 DNA reads as TGTGCCAGCAGCCAAGATGGTATCAGACACTCTGGGGCCAACGTCCTGACTTTC.

There are a few counts of this clonotype. CDR3 in amino acids: CASSLDTGNTGELFF. The CDR3 nucleotides are TGTGCCAGCAGTTTAGATACAGGGAACACCGGGGAGCTGTTTTTT. This sequence joins TRBV12-3 or TRBV12-4 and TRBJ2-2; TRBD1 might be the D (5 bases). V dropped 1 base and J dropped 1 base, with 7 bases sitting between them. This CDR3 comprises 15 residues.

The J gene is TRBJ2-2, the V gene TRBV29-1, with a tentative D call TRBD1 (5 bases). Germline V gives CDR1 SQVTM, CDR2 ANQGSEA. The CDR3 contains 14 residues. V shed 2 bases and J shed 6 bases, with 13 bases lying between them. CDR3 sequence reads: CSVEPYQGSGELFF. CDR3 nucleotide sequence: TGCAGCGTTGAACCCTACCAGGGTTCCGGGGAGCTGTTTTTT.

This sequence joins TRBV6-4 and TRBJ2-7, with 9 bases matching TRBD1. The germline gives CDR1 MRHNA, CDR2 SNTAGT. The V gene end was trimmed by 0 bases and the J gene end by 4 bases; junction bases not matched to a gene: 13. CDR3 length: 18 amino acids. CDR3 in DNA: TGTGCCAGCAGTGACTCGGTCGATGACAGGGGGAGAGGGTACGAGCAGTACTTC. This gives the protein CASSDSVDDRGRGYEQYF.

V and J are TRBV6-1 and TRBJ1-6, with D hard to call. The CDR3 is made up of 15 amino acids. Germline CDR1 MNHNS, CDR2 SASEGT. The V end was cut by 8 bases, the J end by 14 bases, with 25 bases between. The CDR3 spells CASGNNVGGVFTLHF. CDR3 coding DNA: TGTGCCAGCGGAAATAATGTGGGTGGCGTCTTCACCCTCCACTTT.

The V and J genes are TRBV4-1 and TRBJ2-1; 8 positions agree with TRBD2. Germline-derived CDR1 and CDR2 are MGHRA and YSYEKL. V lost 4 bases and J lost 3; bases outside the gene matches: 2. CDR3 length equals 14 residues. CDR3 nucleotide sequence: TGCGCCAGCAGCCTTAGCGGGGACTACAATGAGCAGTTCTTC. This codes for CASSLSGDYNEQFF.

The chain couples TRBV5-1 to TRBJ2-5; D might be TRBD2 (5 bases). Germline V gene lookup returns CDR1 SGHRS and CDR2 YFSETQ. V lost 4 bases and J 2 bases, leaving 12 bases between the germline ends. This CDR3 region has 14 residues. The CDR3 nucleotides read TGCGCCAGCAGCGATACTAGTTTTCAAGAGACCCAGTACTTC. Protein product: CASSDTSFQETQYF.

This clonotype has just a few counts. The chain employs TRBV20-1 and TRBJ1-2; D unclear. The germline CDR1 and CDR2 sequences are DFQATT and SNEGSKA (reference sequence). The ends were cut back, 7 bases at V and 11 bases at J, with 17 bases in the middle. The CDR3 contains 11 residues. The CDR3 DNA follows: TGCAGTGGGACCGTGCGGAGGAAGTACACCTTC. It translates to CSGTVRRKYTF.

The chain is built from TRBV2 and TRBJ2-5; D uncertain. Trimming took off 2 bases at V and 4 bases at J, with 11 bases between the two ends. Germline assignment: CDR1 SNHLY and CDR2 FYNNEI. The CDR3 extends over 14 amino acids. In DNA form, the CDR3 reads TGTGCCAGCAGTGAACTAGTCGAAAGAGAGACCCAGTACTTC. It yields the protein CASSELVERETQYF. The variable domain in full, with the rest retrieved from reference TRBV2 and TRBJ2-5, is EPEVTQTPSHQVTQMGQEVILRCVPISNHLYFYWYRQILGQKVEFLVSFYNNEISEKSEIFDDQFSVERPDGSNFTLKIRSTKLEDSAMYFCASSELVERETQYFGPGTRLLVL.

Concerning this clonotype itself: The CDR3 does not close with the conserved phenylalanine or tryptophan, likely indicating a read error. The rearrangement joins TRBV7-9 to TRBJ2-7; no clear D gene. V gave up 4 bases and J gave up 3 bases, with 10 bases separating them. Germline V gives CDR1 SEHNR, CDR2 FQNEAQ (reference sequence). The CDR3 contains 13 residues. The CDR3 protein is CASSSSEVYEQYS. The CDR3 nucleotides are TGTGCCAGCAGCTCCTCCGAGGTCTACGAGCAGTACTCC.